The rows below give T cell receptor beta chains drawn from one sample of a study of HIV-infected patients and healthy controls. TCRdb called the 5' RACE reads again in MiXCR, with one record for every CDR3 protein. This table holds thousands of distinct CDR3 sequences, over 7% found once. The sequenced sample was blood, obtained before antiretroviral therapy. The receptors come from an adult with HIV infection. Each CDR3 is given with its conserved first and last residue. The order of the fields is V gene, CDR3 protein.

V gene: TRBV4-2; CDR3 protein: CASSHQRGRGGGEFTDTQYF
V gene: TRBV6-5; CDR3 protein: CASSYIGQGEFGYNEQFF
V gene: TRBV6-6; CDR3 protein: CASSSADTGAPLEQYF
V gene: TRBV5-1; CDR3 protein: CASSSLGLAVPDTQYF
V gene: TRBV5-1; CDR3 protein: CASRRASTDTQYF
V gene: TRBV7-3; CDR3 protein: CASSFKPIAGGLNEQFF
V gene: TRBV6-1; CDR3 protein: CASSEMLASGGQETQYF
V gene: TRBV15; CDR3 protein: CATSESGVGGTDTQYF
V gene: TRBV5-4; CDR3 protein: CASSRDRGEKLFF
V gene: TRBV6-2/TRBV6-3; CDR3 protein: CASSYFGQGTGTEAFF
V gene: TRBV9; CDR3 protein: CASSADLETQYF
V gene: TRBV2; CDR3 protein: CASSRTGGILAKNIQYF
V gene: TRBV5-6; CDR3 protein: CASRSAVAGESRTDTQYF
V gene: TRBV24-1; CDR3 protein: CATSGPGDTEAFF
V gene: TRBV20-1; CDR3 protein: CSARSWTDFSTDTQYF